The rows below give T cell receptor beta chains drawn from one sample of a study of blood T cell repertoires in COVID-19. Sequencing used immunoSEQ multiplex PCR; TCRdb keeps in-frame clones, though not all of them. The sample carries 110,000 or so clones, around 89% recorded once. The sequenced sample was peripheral blood. These TCRs come from a woman aged 45-65 years with acute or convalescent COVID-19. Both conserved end residues are part of each CDR3. A D gene is named only where the DNA matches it firmly. Clone size is stated in some rows and not others, as once, few, many or a class when expanded.

TRBJ2-1,TRBV19,once,TRBD2,CASSRLAGYNEQFF,TGTGCCAGTAGTAGACTAGCGGGCTACAATGAGCAGTTCTTC
TRBJ1-5,TRBV7-9,.,TRBD1,CASSTGQALKPQHF,TGTGCCAGCAGCACCGGACAGGCGTTGAAGCCCCAGCATTTT
TRBJ2-1,TRBV18,.,.,CASSPMRGSYNEQFF,TGTGCCAGCTCACCAATGAGAGGCTCCTACAATGAGCAGTTCTTC
TRBJ2-7,TRBV9,few,.,CASSVGPAIGGTTYEQYF,TGTGCCAGCAGCGTAGGCCCGGCTATCGGCGGGACGACCTACGAGCAGTACTTC
TRBJ1-4,TRBV5-1,.,TRBD1,CASRDDRDRNEKLFF,TGCGCCAGCAGGGATGACAGGGACCGAAATGAAAAACTGTTTTTT
TRBJ2-7,TRBV30,.,TRBD1,CAWIDRGNYEQYF,TGTGCCTGGATAGACAGGGGGAACTACGAGCAGTACTTC
TRBJ2-7,TRBV18,.,TRBD2,CASSQRGQGEQYF,TGTGCCAGCTCTCAGCGGGGCCAGGGCGAGCAGTACTTC
TRBJ1-2,TRBV7-2,.,TRBD1,CASSSGTGGYGYTF,TGTGCCAGCAGCTCCGGGACAGGGGGATATGGCTACACCTTC
TRBJ1-2,TRBV5-1,few,.,CASSLTAGQNYGYTF,TGCGCCAGCAGCTTAACGGCAGGGCAAAACTATGGCTACACCTTC
TRBJ1-1,TRBV7-2,.,.,CASSPYGRGTEAFF,TGTGCCAGCAGCCCTTACGGGCGGGGGACTGAAGCTTTCTTT
TRBJ1-5,TRBV12-5,.,.,CANFCASGRISRGFLVQPQHF,.
TRBJ2-1,TRBV2,.,TRBD2,CASTWTSGPPYNEQFF,TGTGCCAGCACCTGGACTAGCGGGCCTCCCTACAATGAGCAGTTCTTC
TRBJ2-2,TRBV5-3,.,TRBD2,CARGPRLADYTGELFF,TGTGCCAGGGGGCCCAGACTAGCGGACTATACCGGGGAGCTGTTTTTT
TRBJ1-4,TRBV28,.,.,CASSVPGLKLFF,TGTGCCAGCAGTGTCCCAGGGTTGAAACTGTTTTTT